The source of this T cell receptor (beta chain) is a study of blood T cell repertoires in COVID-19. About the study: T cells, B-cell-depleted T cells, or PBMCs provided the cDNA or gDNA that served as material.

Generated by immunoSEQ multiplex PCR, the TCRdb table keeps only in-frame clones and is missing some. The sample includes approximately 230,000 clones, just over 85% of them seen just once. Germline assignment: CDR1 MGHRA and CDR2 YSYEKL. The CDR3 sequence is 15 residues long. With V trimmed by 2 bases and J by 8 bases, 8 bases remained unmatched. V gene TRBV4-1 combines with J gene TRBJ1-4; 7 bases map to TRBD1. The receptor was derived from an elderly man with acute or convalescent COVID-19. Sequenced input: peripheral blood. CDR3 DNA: TGCGCCAGCAGCCAACTACAGGGGAGCTACGAAAAACTGTTTTTT. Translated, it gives CASSQLQGSYEKLFF.